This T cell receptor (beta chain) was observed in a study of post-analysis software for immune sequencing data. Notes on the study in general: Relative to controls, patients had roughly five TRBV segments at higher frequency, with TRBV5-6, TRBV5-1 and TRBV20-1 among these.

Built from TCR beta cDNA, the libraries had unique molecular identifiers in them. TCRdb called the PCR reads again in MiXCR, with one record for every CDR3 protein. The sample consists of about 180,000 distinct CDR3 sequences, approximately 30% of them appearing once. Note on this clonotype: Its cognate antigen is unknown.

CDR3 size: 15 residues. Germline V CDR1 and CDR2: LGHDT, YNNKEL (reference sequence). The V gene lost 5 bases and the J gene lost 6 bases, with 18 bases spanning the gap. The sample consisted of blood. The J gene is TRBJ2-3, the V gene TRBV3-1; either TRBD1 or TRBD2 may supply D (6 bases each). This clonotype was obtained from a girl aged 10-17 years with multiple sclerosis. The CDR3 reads CASSTRSGGGDTQYF. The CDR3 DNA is TGTGCCAGCAGCACTCGGAGCGGAGGGGGGGATACGCAGTATTTT.